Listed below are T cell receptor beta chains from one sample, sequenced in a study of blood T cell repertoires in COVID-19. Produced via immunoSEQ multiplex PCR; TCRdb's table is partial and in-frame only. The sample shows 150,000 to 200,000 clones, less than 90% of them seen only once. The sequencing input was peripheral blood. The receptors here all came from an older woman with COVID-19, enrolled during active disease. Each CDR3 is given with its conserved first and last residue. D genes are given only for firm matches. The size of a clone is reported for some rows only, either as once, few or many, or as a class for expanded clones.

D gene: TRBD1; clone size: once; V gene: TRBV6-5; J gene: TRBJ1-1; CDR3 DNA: TGTGCCAGCAGGTACGCAGGGGGCGCGAACACTGAAGCTTTCTTT; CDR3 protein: CASRYAGGANTEAFF
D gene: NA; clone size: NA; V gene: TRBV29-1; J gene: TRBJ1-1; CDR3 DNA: TGCAGCGTTGGAAGATCCCAGGGCGCGAGTACTGAAGCTTTCTTT; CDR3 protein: CSVGRSQGASTEAFF
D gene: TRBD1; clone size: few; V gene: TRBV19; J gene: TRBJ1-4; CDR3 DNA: TGTGCCAGTAGTCCACCGGGACAGGGGCGCGAAAAACTGTTTTTT; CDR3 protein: CASSPPGQGREKLFF
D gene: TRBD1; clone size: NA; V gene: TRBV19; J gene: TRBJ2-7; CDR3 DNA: TGTGCCTGTTCGGGACAGCTAAACGAGCAGTACTTC; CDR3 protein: CACSGQLNEQYF
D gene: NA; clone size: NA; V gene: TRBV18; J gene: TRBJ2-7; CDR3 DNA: TGTGCCAGCTCACCCGGACAGCGAAGGCTCGAGCAGTACTTC; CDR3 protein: CASSPGQRRLEQYF
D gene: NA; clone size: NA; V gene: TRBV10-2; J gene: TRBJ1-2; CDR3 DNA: TGCGCCAGCAGTGACTACCTCCGGCGGGAAAGGAAAGTAGGCTCCTATGGCTACACCTTC; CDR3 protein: CASSDYLRRERKVGSYGYTF
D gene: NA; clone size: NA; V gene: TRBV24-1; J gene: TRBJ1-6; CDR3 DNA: TGTGCCACCAGTCGAGGGAATTCACCCCTCCACTTT; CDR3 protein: CATSRGNSPLHF
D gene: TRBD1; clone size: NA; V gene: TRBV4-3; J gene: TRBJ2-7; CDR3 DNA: TGCGCCAGCAGCCAAGATCCCGGGACAGGGGGCTACGAGCAGTACTTC; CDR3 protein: CASSQDPGTGGYEQYF
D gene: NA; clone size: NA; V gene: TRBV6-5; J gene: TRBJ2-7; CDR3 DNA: TGTGCCAGCAGTCCAGCGTTAGCAGCCGAGCAGTACTTC; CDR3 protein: CASSPALAAEQYF
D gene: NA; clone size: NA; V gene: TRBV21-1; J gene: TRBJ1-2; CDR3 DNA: TGTGCCAGCAGCAAGCGCGCCCTTTTACGGGGAAGGGATGGCTACACCTTC; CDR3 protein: CASSKRALLRGRDGYTF
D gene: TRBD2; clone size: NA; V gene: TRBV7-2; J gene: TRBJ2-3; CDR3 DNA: TGTGCCAGCAGCTTAAGTACAGCGGGACCTAGCACAGATACGCAGTATTTT; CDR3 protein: CASSLSTAGPSTDTQYF
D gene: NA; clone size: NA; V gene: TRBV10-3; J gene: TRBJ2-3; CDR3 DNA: TGTGCCATCAGTGAGGTGGGACTGGTAGATACGCAGTATTTT; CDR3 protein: CAISEVGLVDTQYF
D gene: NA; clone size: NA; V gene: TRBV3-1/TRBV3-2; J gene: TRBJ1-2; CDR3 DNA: TGTGCCAGCAGCCAACCTTTGGGAGAAGATCGGGGCTACACCTTC; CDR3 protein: CASSQPLGEDRGYTF
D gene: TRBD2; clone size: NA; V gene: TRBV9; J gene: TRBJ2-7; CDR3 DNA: TGTGCCAGCAGCGTAGCAGGGACTACAGGCCCCTACGAGCAGTACTTC; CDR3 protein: CASSVAGTTGPYEQYF
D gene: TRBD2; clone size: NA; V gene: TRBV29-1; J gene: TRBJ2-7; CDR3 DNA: TGCAGCGTTTTTGGACTAGCGGGAGGCCTCCTCTACGAGCAGTACTTC; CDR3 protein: CSVFGLAGGLLYEQYF
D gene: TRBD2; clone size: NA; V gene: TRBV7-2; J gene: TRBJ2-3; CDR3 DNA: TGTGCCAGCAGCTTAGGTCCTAGCGGGAGCACAGATACGCAGTATTTT; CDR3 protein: CASSLGPSGSTDTQYF
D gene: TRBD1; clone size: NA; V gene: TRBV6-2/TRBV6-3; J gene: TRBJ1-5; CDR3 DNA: TGTGCCAGCAGTCCCCGGGACAGGGGACCTAATCAGCCCCAGCATTTT; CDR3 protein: CASSPRDRGPNQPQHF
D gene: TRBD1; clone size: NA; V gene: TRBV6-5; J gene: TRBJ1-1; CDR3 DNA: TGTGCCAGTCCGACAGGGAAGACTGAAGCTTTCTTT; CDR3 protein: CASPTGKTEAFF
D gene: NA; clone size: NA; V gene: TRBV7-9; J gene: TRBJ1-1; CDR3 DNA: TGTGCCAGCAGCCCCGGACAGGAAGCTTTCTTT; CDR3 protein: CASSPGQEAFF
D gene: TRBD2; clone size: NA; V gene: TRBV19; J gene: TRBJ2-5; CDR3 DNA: TGTGCCAGTAGTATTTTTTTCGGGGGGGGAGAGACCCAGTACTTC; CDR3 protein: CASSIFFGGGETQYF
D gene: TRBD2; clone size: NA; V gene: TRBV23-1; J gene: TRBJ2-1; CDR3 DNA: TGCGCCAGCAGGGAAACCGGGACTAGGGAACACAATGAGCAGTTCTTC; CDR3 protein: CASRETGTREHNEQFF
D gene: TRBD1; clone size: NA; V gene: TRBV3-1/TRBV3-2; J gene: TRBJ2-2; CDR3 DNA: TGTGCCAGCAGCCAAAGCCGACAGGGCCTCACCGGGGAGCTGTTTTTT; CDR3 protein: CASSQSRQGLTGELFF
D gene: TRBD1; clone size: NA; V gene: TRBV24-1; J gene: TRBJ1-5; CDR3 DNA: TGTGCCACCAGTGATCCTGGGACAGGGGGCGGCAATCAGCCCCAGCATTTT; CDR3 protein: CATSDPGTGGGNQPQHF
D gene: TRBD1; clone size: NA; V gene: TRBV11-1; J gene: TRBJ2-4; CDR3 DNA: TGTGCCAGCAGCTTACAGGGGGCAGGAAACATTCAGTACTTC; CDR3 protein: CASSLQGAGNIQYF
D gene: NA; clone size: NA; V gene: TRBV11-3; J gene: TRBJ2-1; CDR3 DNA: TGTGCCAGCAGCCCCCCGGGGAACGCCCGGGACAATGAGCAGTTCTTC; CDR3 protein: CASSPPGNARDNEQFF
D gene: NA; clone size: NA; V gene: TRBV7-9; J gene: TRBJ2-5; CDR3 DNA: TGTGCCAGCAGCCCCGGAGGGGATCGGGAGACCCAGTACTTC; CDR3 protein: CASSPGGDRETQYF
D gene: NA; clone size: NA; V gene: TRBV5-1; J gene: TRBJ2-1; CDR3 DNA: TGCGCCAGCAGCCTTATCACGGGTCAGTCCTACAATGAGCAGTTCTTC; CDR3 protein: CASSLITGQSYNEQFF
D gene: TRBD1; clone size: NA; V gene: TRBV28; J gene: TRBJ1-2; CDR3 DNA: TGTGCCAGCAGTTTAGCCGGGACAGGAAACTATGGCTACACCTTC; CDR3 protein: CASSLAGTGNYGYTF
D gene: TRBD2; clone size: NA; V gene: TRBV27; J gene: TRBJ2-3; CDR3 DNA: TGTGCCAGCAGTTTAGGGGGCTGGACTAGCGGCACAGATACGCAGTATTTT; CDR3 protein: CASSLGGWTSGTDTQYF
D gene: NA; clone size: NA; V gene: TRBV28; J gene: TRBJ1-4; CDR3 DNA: TGTGCCAGCAGGGTCTTACAGGGTGGGGAAAAACTGTTTTTT; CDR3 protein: CASRVLQGGEKLFF
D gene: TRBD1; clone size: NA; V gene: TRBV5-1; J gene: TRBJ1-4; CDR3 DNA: TGCGCCAGCAGCCGGTTGACAGGGGGCGGTCCTCCTAATGAAAAACTGTTTTTT; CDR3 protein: CASSRLTGGGPPNEKLFF
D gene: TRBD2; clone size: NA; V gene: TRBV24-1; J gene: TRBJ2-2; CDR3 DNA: TGTGCCACCAGTGATTTACGGGGGAGGGGCGGAGTCGGGGAGCTGTTTTTT; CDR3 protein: CATSDLRGRGGVGELFF
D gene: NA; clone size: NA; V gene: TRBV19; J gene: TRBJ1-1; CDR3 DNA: TGTGCCAGTAGTATATTTGGGCAGAACACTGAAGCTTTCTTT; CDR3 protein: CASSIFGQNTEAFF
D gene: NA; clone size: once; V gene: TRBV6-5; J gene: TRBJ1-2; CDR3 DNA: TGTGCCAGCAGTAGAACCAGGGAGGGCTATGGCTACACCTTC; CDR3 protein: CASSRTREGYGYTF
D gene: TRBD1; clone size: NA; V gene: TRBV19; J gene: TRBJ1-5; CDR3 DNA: TGTGCCAGCTCGGGACAGGGGTCCAATCAGCCCCAGCATTTT; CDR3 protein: CASSGQGSNQPQHF
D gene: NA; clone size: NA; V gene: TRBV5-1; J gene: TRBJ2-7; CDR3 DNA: TGCGCCAGCAGCTTGACAGGACAGCTTTACGAGCAGTACTTC; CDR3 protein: CASSLTGQLYEQYF
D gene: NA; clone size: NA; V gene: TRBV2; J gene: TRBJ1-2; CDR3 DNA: TGTGCCAGCAGGGGTAGAGGCCGCTCTGCCTATGGCTACACCTTC; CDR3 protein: CASRGRGRSAYGYTF
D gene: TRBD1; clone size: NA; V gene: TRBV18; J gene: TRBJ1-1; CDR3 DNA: TGTGCCAGCTCAAAAACAGGGGGCGCCGGGGCTGAAGCTTTCTTT; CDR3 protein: CASSKTGGAGAEAFF
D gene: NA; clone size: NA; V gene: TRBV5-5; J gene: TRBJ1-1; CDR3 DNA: TGTGCCAGCAGCTTGTTCCCTGCGGGGATGAACACTGAAGCTTTCTTT; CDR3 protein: CASSLFPAGMNTEAFF
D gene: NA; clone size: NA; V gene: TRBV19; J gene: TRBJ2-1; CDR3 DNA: TGTGCCAGTAGAGGGGGGACAGCCTACAATGAGCAGTTCTTC; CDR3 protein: CASRGGTAYNEQFF
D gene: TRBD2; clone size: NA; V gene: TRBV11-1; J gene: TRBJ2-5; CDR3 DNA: TGTGCCAGCAGCAGACTAGCGGGAGAAGAGACCCAGTACTTC; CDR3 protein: CASSRLAGEETQYF
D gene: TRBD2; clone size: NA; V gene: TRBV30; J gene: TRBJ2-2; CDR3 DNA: TGTGCCTGGAGTGTAACGGCGGGAGGGCCCACCGGGGAGCTGTTTTTT; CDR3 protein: CAWSVTAGGPTGELFF
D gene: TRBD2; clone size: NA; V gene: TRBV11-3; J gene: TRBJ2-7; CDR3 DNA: TGTGCCAGCAGCTTTACTTCTGGACTAGCGATCGAGCAGTACTTC; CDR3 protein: CASSFTSGLAIEQYF
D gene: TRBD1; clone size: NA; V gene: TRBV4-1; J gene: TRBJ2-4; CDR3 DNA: TGCGCCAGCAGCCAGGCGGGACAGGGAAAAAACATTCAGTACTTC; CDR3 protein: CASSQAGQGKNIQYF
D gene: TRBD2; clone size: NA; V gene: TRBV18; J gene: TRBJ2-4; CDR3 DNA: TGTGCCAGCTCACCAGGACTAGCGGGAGGTCTAGCCAAAAACATTCAGTACTTC; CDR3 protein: CASSPGLAGGLAKNIQYF
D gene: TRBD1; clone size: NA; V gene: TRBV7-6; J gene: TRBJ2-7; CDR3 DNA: TGTGCCAGCAGCTTATTTACACCGGGACAGTCCTACGAGCAGTACTTC; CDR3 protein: CASSLFTPGQSYEQYF
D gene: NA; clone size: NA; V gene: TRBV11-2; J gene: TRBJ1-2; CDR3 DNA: TGTGCCAGCAGCCCAAGCGCCACCGTGCGCTATGGCTACACCTTC; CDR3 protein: CASSPSATVRYGYTF
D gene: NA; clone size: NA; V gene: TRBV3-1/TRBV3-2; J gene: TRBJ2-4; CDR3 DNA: TGTGCCAGCAGCCTCTCAGCCAAAAACATTCAGTACTTC; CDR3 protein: CASSLSAKNIQYF
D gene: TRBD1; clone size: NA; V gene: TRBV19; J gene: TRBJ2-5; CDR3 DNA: TGTGCCAGTAGTATAACAGGGGGCGGGGAGACCCAGTACTTC; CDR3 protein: CASSITGGGETQYF